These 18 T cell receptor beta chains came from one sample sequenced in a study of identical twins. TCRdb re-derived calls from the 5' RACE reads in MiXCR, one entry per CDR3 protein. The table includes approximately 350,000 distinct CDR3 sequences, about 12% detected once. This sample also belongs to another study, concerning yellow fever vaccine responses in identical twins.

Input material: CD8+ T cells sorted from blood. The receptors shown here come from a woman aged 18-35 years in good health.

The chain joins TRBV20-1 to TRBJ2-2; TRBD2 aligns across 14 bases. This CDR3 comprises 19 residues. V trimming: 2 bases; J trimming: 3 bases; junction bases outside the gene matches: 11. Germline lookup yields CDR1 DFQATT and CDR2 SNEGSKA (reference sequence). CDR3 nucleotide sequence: TGCAGTGCTAGACCATCCCTTGGGACTAGCGGGAGCCACACCGGGGAGCTGTTTTTT. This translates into CSARPSLGTSGSHTGELFF.

CDR3 loop: CSAPGTGEAFF. CDR3 bases: TGCAGTGCTCCAGGGACAGGTGAAGCTTTCTTT. The chain combines TRBV20-1 with TRBJ1-1; TRBD1 agrees at 8 bases. The V gene's germline CDR1 is DFQATT and CDR2 SNEGSKA (reference sequence). The V gene end was trimmed by 5 bases and the J gene end by 7 bases; junction bases not matched to a gene: 3. This CDR3 has 11 residues.

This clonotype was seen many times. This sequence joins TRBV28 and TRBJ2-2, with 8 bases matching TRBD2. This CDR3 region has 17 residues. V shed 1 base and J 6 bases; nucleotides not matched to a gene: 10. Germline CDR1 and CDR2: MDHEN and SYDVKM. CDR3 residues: CASSLFVETSVSGELFF. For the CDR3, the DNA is TGTGCCAGCAGTTTATTCGTTGAGACTAGCGTGTCCGGGGAGCTGTTTTTT.

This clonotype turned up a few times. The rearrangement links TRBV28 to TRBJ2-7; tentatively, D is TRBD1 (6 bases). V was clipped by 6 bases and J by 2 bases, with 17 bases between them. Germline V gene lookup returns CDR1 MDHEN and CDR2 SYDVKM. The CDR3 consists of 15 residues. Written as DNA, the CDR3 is TGTGCCAGCAGCCCACAGGGAAGAAACACCTACGAGCAGTACGTC. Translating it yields CASSPQGRNTYEQYV.

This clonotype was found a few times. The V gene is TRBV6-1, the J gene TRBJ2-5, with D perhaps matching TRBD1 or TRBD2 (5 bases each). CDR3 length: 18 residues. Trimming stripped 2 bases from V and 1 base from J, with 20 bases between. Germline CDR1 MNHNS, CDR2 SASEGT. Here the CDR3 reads CASSEKIGRGPSQETQYF. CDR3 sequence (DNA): TGTGCCAGCAGTGAAAAAATTGGTAGGGGACCAAGCCAAGAGACCCAGTACTTC.

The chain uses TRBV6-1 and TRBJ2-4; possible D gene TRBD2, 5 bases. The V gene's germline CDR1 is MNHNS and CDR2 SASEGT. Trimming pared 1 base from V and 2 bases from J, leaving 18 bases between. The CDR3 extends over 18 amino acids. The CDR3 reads CASSEVYEPDGTKNIQYF. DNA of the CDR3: TGTGCCAGCAGTGAAGTCTACGAGCCGGACGGGACCAAAAACATTCAGTACTTC.

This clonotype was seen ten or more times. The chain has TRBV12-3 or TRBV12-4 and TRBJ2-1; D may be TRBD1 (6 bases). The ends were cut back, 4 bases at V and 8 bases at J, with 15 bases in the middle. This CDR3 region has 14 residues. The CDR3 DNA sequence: TGTGCCAGCAGTTCCCTCCAGGGGACCGATGAGCAGTTCTTC. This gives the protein CASSSLQGTDEQFF.

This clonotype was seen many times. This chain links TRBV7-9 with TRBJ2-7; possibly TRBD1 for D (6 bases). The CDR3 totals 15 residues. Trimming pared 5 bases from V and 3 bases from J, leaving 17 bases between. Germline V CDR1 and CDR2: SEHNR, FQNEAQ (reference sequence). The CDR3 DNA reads TGTGCCAGCAGCGGAGCCGGGACACAAGGCTACGAGCAGTACGTC. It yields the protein CASSGAGTQGYEQYV.

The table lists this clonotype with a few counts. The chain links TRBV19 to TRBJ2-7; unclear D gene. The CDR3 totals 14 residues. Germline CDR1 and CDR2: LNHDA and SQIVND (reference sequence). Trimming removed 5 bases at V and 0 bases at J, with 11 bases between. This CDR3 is CASSGSTTSYEQYF. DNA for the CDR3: TGTGCCAGTAGTGGGTCGACAACCTCCTACGAGCAGTACTTC.

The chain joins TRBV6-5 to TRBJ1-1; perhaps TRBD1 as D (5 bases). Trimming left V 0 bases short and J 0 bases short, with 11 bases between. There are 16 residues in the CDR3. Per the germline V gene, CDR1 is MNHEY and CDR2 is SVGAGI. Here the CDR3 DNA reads TGTGCCAGCAGTTACTCCCCGACAGTAATGAACACTGAAGCTTTCTTT. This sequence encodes CASSYSPTVMNTEAFF.

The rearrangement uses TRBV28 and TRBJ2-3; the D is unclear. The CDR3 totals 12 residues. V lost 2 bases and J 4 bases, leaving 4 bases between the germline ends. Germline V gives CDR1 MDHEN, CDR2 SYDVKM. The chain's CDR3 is CASSLHPDTQYF. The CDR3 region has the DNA TGTGCCAGCAGTTTACATCCAGATACGCAGTATTTT. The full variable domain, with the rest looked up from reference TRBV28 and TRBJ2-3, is DVKVTQSSRYLVKRTGEKVFLECVQDMDHENMFWYRQDPGLGLRLIYFSYDVKMKEKGDIPEGYSVSREKKERFSLILESASTNQTSMYLCASSLHPDTQYFGPGTRLTVL.

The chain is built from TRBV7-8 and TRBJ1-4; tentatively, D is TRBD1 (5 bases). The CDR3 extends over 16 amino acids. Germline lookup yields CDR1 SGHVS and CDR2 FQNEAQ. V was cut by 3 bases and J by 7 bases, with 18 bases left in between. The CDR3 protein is CASSLSTGTGGEKLFF. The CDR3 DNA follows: TGTGCCAGCAGCTTGAGTACCGGGACGGGCGGTGAAAAACTGTTTTTT.

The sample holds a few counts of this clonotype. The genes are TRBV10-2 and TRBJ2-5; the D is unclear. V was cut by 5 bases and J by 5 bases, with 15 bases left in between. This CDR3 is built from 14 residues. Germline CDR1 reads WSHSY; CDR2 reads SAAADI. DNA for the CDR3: TGCGCCAGCAGTCGGGCCCCGGACGATGAGACCCAGTACTTC. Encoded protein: CASSRAPDDETQYF.

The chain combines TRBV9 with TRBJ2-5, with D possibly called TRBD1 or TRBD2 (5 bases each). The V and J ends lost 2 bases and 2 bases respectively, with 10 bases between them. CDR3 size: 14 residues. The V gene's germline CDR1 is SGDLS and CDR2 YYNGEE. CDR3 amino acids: CASSVGDVQETQYF. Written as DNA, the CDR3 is TGTGCCAGCAGCGTGGGGGACGTACAAGAGACCCAGTACTTC.

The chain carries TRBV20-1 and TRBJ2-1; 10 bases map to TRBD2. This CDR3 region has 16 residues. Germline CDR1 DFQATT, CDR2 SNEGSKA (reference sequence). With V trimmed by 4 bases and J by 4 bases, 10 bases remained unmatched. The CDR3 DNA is TGCAGTGCTACTCACCAAACTAGCGGGACTTACAATGAGCAGTTCTTC. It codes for CSATHQTSGTYNEQFF.

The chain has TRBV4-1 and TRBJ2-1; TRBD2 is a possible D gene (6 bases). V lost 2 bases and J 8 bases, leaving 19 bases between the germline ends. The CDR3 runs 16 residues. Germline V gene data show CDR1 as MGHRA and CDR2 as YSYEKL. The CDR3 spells CASSQPPAGGQDEQFF. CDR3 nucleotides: TGCGCCAGCAGCCAACCCCCAGCGGGTGGGCAGGATGAGCAGTTCTTC.

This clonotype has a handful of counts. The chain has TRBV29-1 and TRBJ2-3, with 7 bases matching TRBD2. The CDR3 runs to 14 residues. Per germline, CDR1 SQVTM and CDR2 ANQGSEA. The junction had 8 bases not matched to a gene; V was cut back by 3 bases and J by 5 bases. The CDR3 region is CSVEVGGPGDTQYF. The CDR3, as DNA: TGCAGCGTTGAGGTGGGAGGGCCAGGAGATACGCAGTATTTT.

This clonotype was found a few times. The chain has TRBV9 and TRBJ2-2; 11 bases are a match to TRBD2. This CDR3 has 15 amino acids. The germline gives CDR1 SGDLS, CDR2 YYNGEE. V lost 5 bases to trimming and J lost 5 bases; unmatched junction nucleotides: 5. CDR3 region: CASRGTSGRTGELFF. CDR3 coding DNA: TGTGCCAGCAGGGGGACTAGCGGTCGGACCGGGGAGCTGTTTTTT. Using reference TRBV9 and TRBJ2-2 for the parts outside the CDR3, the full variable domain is DSGVTQTPKHLITATGQRVTLRCSPRSGDLSVYWYQQSLDQGLQFLIQYYNGEERAKGNILERFSAQQFPDLHSELNLSSLELGDSALYFCASRGTSGRTGELFFGEGSRLTVL.